The 13 T cell receptor beta chains below were found in one sample sequenced in a study of T cells after yellow fever vaccination. A single record per CDR3 protein comes from TCRdb applying MiXCR to the 5' RACE reads. This table holds a few hundred thousand distinct CDR3 sequences, 15% to 20% found once. Sequences were derived from PBMCs, sampled 15 days after the yellow fever booster vaccination. Source of these receptors: a man in his thirties or forties who received the YFV17D yellow fever vaccine.

V is TRBV6-5 and J is TRBJ1-3, with 7 nucleotides matching TRBD1. The ends lost 7 bases at V and 3 bases at J; junction bases unmatched: 9. This CDR3 has 15 amino acids. CDR1 and CDR2 from the germline V gene are MNHEY and SVGAGI. For the CDR3, the DNA is TGTGCCAGCAACAAACAGGGGTTTATTGGAAACACCATATATTTT. Translating gives CASNKQGFIGNTIYF.

The chain is built from TRBV4-1 and TRBJ1-1; D gene unclear. Trimming removed 7 bases at V and 1 base at J, with 19 bases between. This CDR3 spans 16 amino acids. The germline V gene encodes CDR1 MGHRA and CDR2 YSYEKL. In nucleotides, the CDR3 is TGCGCCAGCACCGAGACCCTTGGAGTGACGAACACTGAAGCTTTCTTT. Amino acids: CASTETLGVTNTEAFF.

This clonotype was found many times. This chain connects TRBV20-1 to TRBJ2-3; 12 nucleotides agree with TRBD2. Germline trimming cut 3 bases from V and 2 bases from J; bases unmatched to any gene: 3. The germline V gene encodes CDR1 DFQATT and CDR2 SNEGSKA (reference sequence). This CDR3 has 15 residues. CDR3 amino acids: CSASLAGGPTDTQYF. CDR3 DNA sequence: TGCAGTGCTAGCCTAGCGGGAGGGCCCACAGATACGCAGTATTTT.

This clonotype was seen a few times. The chain carries TRBV2 and TRBJ2-2, with 7 bases matching TRBD2. The V and J ends lost 6 bases and 3 bases, in that order; junction bases with no gene match: 7. Germline assignment: CDR1 SNHLY and CDR2 FYNNEI. This CDR3 has 15 residues. CDR3 amino acids: CASRGGTIDTGELFF. For the CDR3, the DNA is TGTGCCAGCAGAGGAGGGACTATCGACACCGGGGAGCTGTTTTTT.

This clonotype was counted a few times. The chain carries TRBV18 and TRBJ2-5; 12 bases map to TRBD2. With V trimmed by 4 bases and J by 2 bases, 8 bases remained unmatched. There are 17 residues in the CDR3. Looked up from germline, CDR1 is KGHSH and CDR2 is LQKENI. The CDR3 loop reads CASSLPIGTSGQETQYF. In DNA form, the CDR3 reads TGTGCCAGCTCACTTCCGATCGGGACTAGCGGGCAAGAGACCCAGTACTTC.

The chain is built from TRBV20-1 and TRBJ2-2; tentative D call: TRBD2 (6 bases). V lost 5 bases and J 5 bases, leaving 15 bases between the germline ends. The germline CDR1 and CDR2 sequences are DFQATT and SNEGSKA (reference sequence). There are 14 residues in the CDR3. In DNA, the CDR3 is TGCAGTGCTGACCCGGGACTGGTGACCGGGGAGCTGTTTTTT. Translating it yields CSADPGLVTGELFF.

This rearrangement joins TRBV5-1 to TRBJ2-7; 12 positions agree with TRBD1. Germline CDR1 is SGHRS and CDR2 is YFSETQ. V lost 6 bases and J lost 2; bases outside the gene matches: 3. CDR3 length: 14 amino acids. The CDR3 nucleotides are TGCGCCAGCACCCGGGACAGGGGGCCCTACGAGCAGTACTTC. Its translation: CASTRDRGPYEQYF.

V usage is TRBV10-3 and J usage is TRBJ2-1; 8 positions match TRBD2. The germline V gene encodes CDR1 ENHRY and CDR2 SYGVKD. This CDR3 comprises 15 residues. Trimming removed 8 bases from V and 6 bases from J; junction bases left unmatched: 12. CDR3 protein: CAIGFSGMSSNEQFF. As DNA, the CDR3 is TGTGCCATCGGTTTTAGCGGGATGTCTTCCAATGAGCAGTTCTTC.

This clonotype was found a few times. This chain links TRBV5-1 with TRBJ2-1, with 13 nucleotides matching TRBD2. In germline, CDR1 is SGHRS, CDR2 YFSETQ. This CDR3 contains 15 residues. With V trimmed by 4 bases and J by 6 bases, 4 bases remained unmatched. For the CDR3, the DNA is TGCGCCAGCAGCGCGGGACTAGCGGGATCCAATGAGCAGTTCTTC. Amino acids: CASSAGLAGSNEQFF.

This clonotype appeared a few times. This chain joins TRBV24-1 and TRBJ2-2, with D tentatively TRBD1 or TRBD2 (6 bases each). Germline CDR1 is KGHDR and CDR2 is SFDVKD. The CDR3 sequence is 16 residues long. V was pared by 3 bases and J by 1 base, with 11 bases between. The CDR3 spells CATSDVGGRNTGELFF. The CDR3 DNA reads TGTGCCACCAGTGATGTGGGGGGCCGGAACACCGGGGAGCTGTTTTTT.

This clonotype was seen ten or more times. The CDR3 region has the DNA TGCAGTGCTAACCCCGCGGGACCTTCCTCCGGTACGCAGTATTTT. This codes for CSANPAGPSSGTQYF. V and J are TRBV20-1 and TRBJ2-3; D perhaps matches TRBD2 (6 bases). Germline CDR1 is DFQATT and CDR2 is SNEGSKA (reference sequence). There are 15 residues in the CDR3. Trimming shortened V by 4 bases and J by 8 bases, and 22 bases separated the two germline ends.

This clonotype was counted a few times. DNA of the CDR3: TGCGCCAGCTGGCAGGGCGGCCAAGAGACCCAGTACTTC. Its protein is CASWQGGQETQYF. The J gene is TRBJ2-5, the V gene TRBV23-1, with TRBD1 as a possible D gene (5 bases). TRBV23-1 is annotated as an ORF whose role is uncertain. The CDR3 consists of 13 residues. Between the trimmed V and J ends, which lost 8 bases and 1 base, there was a span of 11 bases.

The chain combines TRBV20-1 with TRBJ2-1; 9 bases match TRBD2. Germline CDR1 reads DFQATT; CDR2 reads SNEGSKA (reference sequence). The ends lost 0 bases at V and 11 bases at J; junction bases unmatched: 11. This CDR3 is built from 15 residues. For the CDR3, the DNA is TGCAGTGCTAGAGATTTCACTAGCGGGTGGCCCAAGCAGTTCTTC. Translating it yields CSARDFTSGWPKQFF.